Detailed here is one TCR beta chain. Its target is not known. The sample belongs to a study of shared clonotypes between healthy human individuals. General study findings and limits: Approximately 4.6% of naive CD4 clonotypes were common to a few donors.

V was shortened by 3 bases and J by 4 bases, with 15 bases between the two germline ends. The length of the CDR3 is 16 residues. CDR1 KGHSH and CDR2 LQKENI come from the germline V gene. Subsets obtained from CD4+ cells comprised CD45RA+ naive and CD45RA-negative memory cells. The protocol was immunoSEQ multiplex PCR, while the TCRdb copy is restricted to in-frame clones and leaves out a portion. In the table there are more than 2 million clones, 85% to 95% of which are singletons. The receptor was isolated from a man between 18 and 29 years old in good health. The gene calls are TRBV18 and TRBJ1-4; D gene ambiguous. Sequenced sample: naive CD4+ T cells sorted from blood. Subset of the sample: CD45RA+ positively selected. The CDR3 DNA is TGTGCCAGCTCACCTTACCAAGCACAGCTTAATGAAAAACTGTTTTTT. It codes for CASSPYQAQLNEKLFF. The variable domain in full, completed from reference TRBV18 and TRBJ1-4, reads NAGVMQNPRHLVRRRGQEARLRCSPMKGHSHVYWYRQLPEEGLKFMVYLQKENIIDESGMPKERFSAEFPKEGPSILRIQQVVRGDSAAYFCASSPYQAQLNEKLFFGSGTQLSVL.